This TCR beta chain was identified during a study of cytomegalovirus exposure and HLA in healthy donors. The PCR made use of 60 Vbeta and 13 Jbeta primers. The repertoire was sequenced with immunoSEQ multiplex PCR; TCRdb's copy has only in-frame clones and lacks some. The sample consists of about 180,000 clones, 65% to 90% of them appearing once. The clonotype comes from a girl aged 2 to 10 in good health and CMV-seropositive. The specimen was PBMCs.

The CDR3 spells CASSEGGTVSYEQYF. For the CDR3, the DNA is TGTGCCAGCAGTGAAGGGGGGACAGTCTCCTACGAGCAGTACTTC. This sequence joins TRBV25-1 and TRBJ2-7, with D maybe TRBD1 (7 bases). The CDR3 consists of 15 residues. Germline CDR1 reads MGHDK; CDR2 reads SYGVNS. V lost 2 bases and J 0 bases, leaving 11 bases between the germline ends.